A single sample is the source of the 3 T cell receptor beta chains below, sequenced in a study of human T cells and chemical hapten exposure. Time point described: patch test 3, about 24 weeks after DPC sensitization. Treatment noted: therapeutic diphenylcyclopropenone sensitization with weekly scalp DPC. TCRdb analysed the RACE reads with MiXCR anew, one entry per CDR3 protein. This table has some 74,000 distinct CDR3 sequences, around 13% appearing once. The source material was whole blood, sampled in connection with sensitization to the hapten diphenylcyclopropenone (DPC). The receptors stem from a woman aged 50 to 60 with alopecia areata. Some clones in this sample may be carry-over from other donors' samples.

This clonotype was observed at least ten times. One end of the junction does not line up with germline, which may come from a read error. The chain carries TRBV29-1 and TRBJ1-1; a weak D match, TRBD1 (6 bases). The germline CDR1 and CDR2 sequences are SQVTM and ANQGSEA. CDR3 length: 12 residues. The CDR3 loop is CSVKEPDREAFF. The CDR3 nucleotides read TGCAGCGTTAAAGAACCGGACAGAGAAGCTTTCTTT.

This clonotype was seen a few times. V usage is TRBV4-2 and J usage is TRBJ1-2; 7 bases map to TRBD1. Germline trimming cut 6 bases from V and 4 bases from J; bases unmatched to any gene: 5. Germline V gene data show CDR1 as LGHNA and CDR2 as YNFKEQ. The CDR3 consists of 13 residues. In nucleotides, the CDR3 is TGTGCCAGCAGACAAAGGGACAGCTATGGCTACACCTTC. Translating gives CASRQRDSYGYTF.

The chain carries TRBV11-2 and TRBJ2-5; 7 positions agree with TRBD2. J lost 4 bases, V lost 5 bases, and 7 bases had no gene match. The CDR3 contains 14 residues. CDR1 and CDR2 from the germline V gene are SGHAT and FQNNGV. CDR3 nucleotide sequence: TGTGCCAGCAGCCAGGGAGGGCTAGGAGAGACCCAGTACTTC. It encodes CASSQGGLGETQYF.